This T cell receptor (beta chain) was obtained from a study of OX40 agonist ivuxolimab in advanced cancers. Study information: 30% to 40% of patients had received prior checkpoint inhibitor therapy.

Assay used: immunoSEQ multiplex PCR; TCRdb lists only in-frame clones, some missing. The table lists approximately 77,000 clones, 85% of them singletons. Autoimmune disease history or systemic immunosuppression meant exclusion. Collection of blood occurred at baseline, at cycle 4 day 1, and at cycle 7 day 1. The CDR3 covers 15 residues. Trimming cost V 4 bases and J 4 bases, with 15 bases left between them. Germline values: CDR1 MGHRA, CDR2 YSYEKL. Here the sequenced sample was CD4+ or CD8+ T cells sorted from blood, taken in a trial of the OX40 agonist ivuxolimab. This clonotype was obtained from an adult with an advanced solid tumor such as melanoma, head and neck, liver or kidney cancer. J is TRBJ2-3 and V is TRBV4-1; unclear D gene. CDR3 nucleotides: TGCGCCAGCAGCCCCCCTAGGAGTCGATCAGATACGCAGTATTTT. This sequence encodes CASSPPRSRSDTQYF.